This T cell receptor (beta chain) was sequenced for a study of beta chain features in type 1 diabetes. Across the whole study: Across every sample, roughly 100 million sorted cells were examined in total.

The J segment lost 2 bases and the V segment lost 0 bases, leaving 8 bases of the junction unmatched. Germline lookup yields CDR1 KGHSH and CDR2 LQKENI. This CDR3 is built from 17 residues. Reverse transcription of all isolated RNA meant that expressed TCRB transcripts were sequenced. Data came from immunoSEQ multiplex PCR; TCRdb stores just in-frame clones and leaves some out. The table has around 180,000 clones, about 7.9% seen once. Heparinised blood was drawn once per donor, averaging about 100 mL. CD4+ cells of the naive, central memory, regulatory and stem cell-like memory types were sorted via CD45RO/CCR7/CD25/CD127/CD95/CD27. Regarding the study as a whole: TCRB CDR3s from Type 1 diabetes patients were moderately but significantly shorter in all four CD4+ subsets. HLA effects on TCRB rearrangement stayed unresolved here.

As concerns this clone: Its antigen is undetermined.

The rearrangement uses TRBV18 and TRBJ2-5, with 8 positions matching TRBD2. The sequence was collected from a man aged 18 to 30 with type 1 diabetes. Sequenced input: central memory CD4+ T cells from blood. CDR3 in amino acids: CASSPPTAGGPQETQYF. In DNA form, the CDR3 reads TGTGCCAGCTCACCACCTACTGCGGGGGGACCACAAGAGACCCAGTACTTC.